This T cell receptor beta chain was found in a study of cytomegalovirus exposure and HLA in healthy donors. Findings of the study overall: Across donors, most TCRs were seen rarely, yet some public ones were widespread.

Germline V gene lookup returns CDR1 SNHLY and CDR2 FYNNEI. V lost 10 bases to trimming and J lost 2 bases, with 11 bases between them. The CDR3 sequence is 12 residues long. Donors likely had unrecorded immune exposures despite being nominally healthy when sampled. With respect to this clone: Its antigen is not identified.

Primers: 60 Vbeta forward and 13 Jbeta reverse. Only in-frame clones appear in the TCRdb table, and some are missing; sequencing was by immunoSEQ multiplex PCR. The sample has around 130,000 clones; more than 80% are singletons. This sequence originates from a woman aged 25 to 45 in good health and CMV-seropositive. V gene TRBV2 combines with J gene TRBJ2-5, with D perhaps matching TRBD1 (6 bases). The specimen sequenced was PBMCs. Here the CDR3 reads CATYRAQETQYF. CDR3 nucleotide sequence: TGTGCCACCTACAGGGCTCAAGAGACCCAGTACTTC.